This T cell receptor beta chain was profiled in a study of naive and memory T cell subsets. Two oligonucleotides, mixed equimolar, formed the beta constant-region primer covering TRBC1 and TRBC2. MiXCR, applied by TCRdb to the UMI-ligation and nested PCR reads, yields one record per CDR3 protein. The sample lists about 150,000 distinct CDR3 sequences, about 17% occurring once. Broader study findings: There was no ground truth to check naive and memory subset results.

V lost 1 base to trimming and J lost 6 bases, with 13 bases between them. Germline values: CDR1 SEHNR, CDR2 FQNEAQ (reference sequence). The CDR3 sequence is 14 residues long. At least ten counts were recorded for this clonotype. Its antigen is still unknown. The sequence derives from a human donor in good health. Sequencing was done on a sample of naive CD4+ T cells from blood. The chain couples TRBV7-9 to TRBJ2-7, with a tentative D call TRBD1 (6 bases). CDR3 sequence: CASSLVDRASEQYF. CDR3 nucleotide sequence: TGTGCCAGCAGCTTAGTGGACAGAGCTTCCGAGCAGTACTTC.